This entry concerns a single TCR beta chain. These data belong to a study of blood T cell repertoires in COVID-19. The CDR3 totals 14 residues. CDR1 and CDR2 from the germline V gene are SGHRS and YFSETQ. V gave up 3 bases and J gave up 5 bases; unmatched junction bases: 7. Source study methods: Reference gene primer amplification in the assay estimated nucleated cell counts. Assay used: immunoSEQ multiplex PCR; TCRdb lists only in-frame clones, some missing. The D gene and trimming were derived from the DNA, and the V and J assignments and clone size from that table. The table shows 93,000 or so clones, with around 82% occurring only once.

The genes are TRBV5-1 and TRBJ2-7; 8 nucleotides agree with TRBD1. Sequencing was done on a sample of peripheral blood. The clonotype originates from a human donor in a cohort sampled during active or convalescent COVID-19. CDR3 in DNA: TGCGCCAGCAGCTCCGAGGACAGGGCCCACGAGCAGTACTTC. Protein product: CASSSEDRAHEQYF.